This T cell receptor (beta chain) comes out of a study of radiotherapy plus CTLA-4 blockade in lung cancer. In its sample, this clone was seen a few times. The data were produced by immunoSEQ multiplex PCR, yet TCRdb's version contains in-frame clones alone and is incomplete. The sample lists over 75,000 clones, 83% occurring once. The CDR3 contains 15 residues. Looked up from germline, CDR1 is KGHSH and CDR2 is LQKENI. J lost 7 bases, V lost 3 bases, and 4 bases had no gene match. The rearrangement joins TRBV18 to TRBJ2-1, with 12 bases lining up with TRBD1. Sequencing used peripheral blood, obtained from a patient treated with radiotherapy plus ipilimumab. This TCR was sampled from a human donor with non-small cell lung cancer who had stable disease on radiotherapy plus ipilimumab. CDR3: CASSPGQGALNEQFF. The CDR3 region has the DNA TGTGCCAGCTCACCGGGACAGGGGGCTCTAAATGAGCAGTTCTTC. Using reference TRBV18 and TRBJ2-1 for the parts outside the CDR3, the full variable domain is NAGVMQNPRHLVRRRGQEARLRCSPMKGHSHVYWYRQLPEEGLKFMVYLQKENIIDESGMPKERFSAEFPKEGPSILRIQQVVRGDSAAYFCASSPGQGALNEQFFGPGTRLTVL.